In its sample, the clone carrying this TCR beta chain was seen many times. This sample is drawn from a study of CD8 T cells in ankylosing spondylitis. In germline, CDR1 is SGHRS, CDR2 YFSETQ. Trimming pared 3 bases from V and 5 bases from J, leaving 24 bases between. This CDR3 comprises 18 residues. MiXCR, run by TCRdb on the 5' RACE reads, gives a single entry per CDR3 protein. This sample carries about 240,000 distinct CDR3 sequences, around 7.8% of them seen once, and the ten largest clones take nearly 7%. This TCR came from a male donor with ankylosing spondylitis or in good health (not recorded which). Specimen: blood, either unsorted or a sorted T cell fraction (not recorded which). This chain connects TRBV5-1 to TRBJ2-1; D might be TRBD2 (5 bases). The CDR3 DNA sequence: TGCGCCAGCAGCTCTCCGGGAACAGCGTCCGTATGGGACAATGAGCAGTTCTTC. Its translation is CASSSPGTASVWDNEQFF.